This T cell receptor beta chain came from a study of radiotherapy plus CTLA-4 blockade in lung cancer. Study-wide points: Reported findings show early blood T cell clone dynamics, with interferon-beta, best predicted response. There was expansion of tumor-derived TCR clones in blood after radiotherapy plus ipilimumab.

Receiving focal radiation plus CTLA-4 blockade with ipilimumab were patients who had chemo-refractory metastatic non-small-cell lung cancer. About this clone: Its target is not known.

The V end lost 5 bases, the J end lost 0 bases, and 9 bases lay between the germline ends. Per germline, CDR1 SGHTA and CDR2 FQGNSA. The CDR3 covers 14 residues. Assay used: immunoSEQ multiplex PCR; TCRdb lists only in-frame clones, some missing. The sample holds 39,000 or so clones, over 70% seen once. V and J are TRBV7-2 and TRBJ2-3; D gene ambiguous. This TCR was recovered from a human donor with non-small cell lung cancer who had stable disease on radiotherapy plus ipilimumab. The sample here was peripheral blood, taken from a patient treated with radiotherapy plus ipilimumab. The CDR3 region has the DNA TGTGCCAGCAGCCTGAGTGCTAGCACAGATACGCAGTATTTT. Its translation is CASSLSASTDTQYF.